This entry lists 16 T cell receptor beta chains sequenced from one sample in a study of graft-versus-host responses after intestinal transplantation. This table comes from immunoSEQ multiplex PCR, and its TCRdb copy is limited to in-frame clones, with some not included. The table has about 50,000 clones, roughly 83% seen once. Their antigen targets remain unknown. The sequences come from unstimulated CD4+ T cells sorted from spleen or lymph node cells, collected before transplant. The source is a human donor who was the organ donor for an intestinal transplant.

The CDR3 coding sequence is TGTGCTAGTGGTTTGACAGGGGGCCAGTACTATGGCTACACCTTC. Amino acid sequence: CASGLTGGQYYGYTF. The rearrangement joins TRBV12-5 to TRBJ1-2; 9 bases fit TRBD1. The CDR3 runs 15 residues. V lost 2 bases to trimming and J lost 3 bases; unmatched junction nucleotides: 4. CDR1 and CDR2 from the germline V gene are LGHNT and FRNRAP. The variable domain in full, with the rest retrieved from reference TRBV12-5 and TRBJ1-2, is DARVTQTPRHKVTEMGQEVTMRCQPILGHNTVFWYRQTMMQGLELLAYFRNRAPLDDSGMPKDRFSAEMPDATLATLKIQPSEPRDSAVYFCASGLTGGQYYGYTFGSGTRLTVV.

The chain links TRBV29-1 to TRBJ1-2; D is unclear. Trimming removed 4 bases at V and 2 bases at J, with 5 bases between. The germline gives CDR1 SQVTM, CDR2 ANQGSEA. This CDR3 comprises 11 residues. The CDR3 spells CSVALNYGYTF. CDR3 bases: TGCAGCGTTGCCCTCAACTATGGCTACACCTTC.

This chain joins TRBV5-4 and TRBJ2-2; 10 bases map to TRBD1. CDR3 length equals 16 residues. Losses at the gene ends were 3 bases for V and 7 bases for J; bases not matched to a gene: 9. Germline CDR1 is SGHNT and CDR2 is YYREEE (reference sequence). The CDR3 nucleotides are TGTGCCAGCAGCTCGCGACAGGGGGCGCCTGGCGGGGAGCTGTTTTTT. It codes for CASSSRQGAPGGELFF.

DNA of the CDR3: TGTGCCAGCAGTTTGGTGGGGAGCTCCTACAATGAGCAGTTCTTC. It encodes CASSLVGSSYNEQFF. V and J are TRBV27 and TRBJ2-1; perhaps TRBD2 as D (5 bases). V was pared by 3 bases and J by 0 bases, with 9 bases between. The CDR3 spans 15 residues. In germline, CDR1 is MNHEY, CDR2 SMNVEV (reference sequence).

The chain couples TRBV11-3 to TRBJ2-1; D is unresolved. Trimming removed 1 base at V and 0 bases at J, with 7 bases between. The germline V gene has CDR1 SGHNT and CDR2 YENEEA. This CDR3 comprises 15 residues. The CDR3 DNA follows: TGTGCCAGCAGCTTAGCGAGCACCTCCTACAATGAGCAGTTCTTC. Its translation: CASSLASTSYNEQFF.

The chain couples TRBV12-5 to TRBJ2-3; 8 positions match TRBD2. CDR1 and CDR2 from the germline V gene are LGHNT and FRNRAP. V lost 6 bases, J lost 2 bases, and 16 bases stayed unmatched. This CDR3 contains 18 residues. CDR3 sequence (DNA): TGTGCTAGTGGCACAGGATTGGCCGGGAGGGAGTTCACAGATACGCAGTATTTT. Amino acids: CASGTGLAGREFTDTQYF.

The rearrangement uses TRBV25-1 and TRBJ1-2; possible D gene TRBD1, 5 bases. V was shortened by 2 bases and J by 6 bases, with 13 bases between the two germline ends. The V gene's germline CDR1 is MGHDK and CDR2 SYGVNS. The CDR3 extends over 14 amino acids. The CDR3 DNA is TGTGCCAGCAGTGAACCGGGGACGGTAAATGGCTACACCTTC. Its translation is CASSEPGTVNGYTF.

The rearrangement uses TRBV10-1 and TRBJ2-3; D might be TRBD1 (6 bases). Trimming shortened V by 3 bases and J by 2 bases, and 12 bases separated the two germline ends. Germline V lookup: CDR1 WNHNN, CDR2 SYGVQD (reference sequence). This CDR3 contains 15 residues. CDR3 in amino acids: CASSDGYRDTDTQYF. The CDR3 DNA follows: TGCGCCAGCAGTGACGGGTACAGGGACACAGATACGCAGTATTTT.

This rearrangement joins TRBV6-4 to TRBJ2-7; 12 nucleotides line up with TRBD1. Trimming removed 6 bases from V and 2 bases from J; junction bases left unmatched: 5. Germline CDR1 MRHNA, CDR2 SNTAGT. The CDR3 covers 15 residues. The CDR3 sequence: CASRTGTGGTYEQYF. The CDR3 DNA sequence: TGTGCCAGCAGAACCGGGACAGGGGGCACCTACGAGCAGTACTTC.

A note on this clone: A junction boundary mismatches the germline segment, possibly from a read error. The chain couples TRBV5-1 to TRBJ2-1, with D possibly being TRBD1 or TRBD2 (5 bases each). From germline, CDR1 is SGHRS and CDR2 YFSETQ. The CDR3 loop spans 15 amino acids. CDR3 amino acids: CASSLTAAPYNEQFF. In DNA form, the CDR3 reads TGTGCCAGCAGCTTGACAGCGGCCCCGTACAATGAGCAGTTCTTC.

Only one count was recorded for this clone. V usage is TRBV6-5 and J usage is TRBJ2-5; no reliable D call. In germline, CDR1 is MNHEY, CDR2 SVGAGI. The CDR3 is made up of 15 amino acids. The germline V and J ends were trimmed by 6 bases and 2 bases, with 16 bases remaining between them. The CDR3 sequence is CASSSTTTVQETQYF. In DNA, the CDR3 is TGTGCCAGCAGCTCGACAACGACGGTACAAGAGACCCAGTACTTC.

The chain recombines TRBV6-4 with TRBJ2-4; TRBD1 aligns across 8 bases. Germline values: CDR1 MRHNA, CDR2 SNTAGT. Germline trimming cut 5 bases from V and 7 bases from J; bases unmatched to any gene: 4. The CDR3 is 13 residues long. The CDR3 reads CASSRTGRNIQYF. As DNA, the CDR3 is TGTGCCAGCAGTAGGACAGGGAGGAACATTCAGTACTTC.

This clone was seen a single time. Mismatch with germline at one junction end may stem from a read error. V usage is TRBV30 and J usage is TRBJ2-7, with D possibly called TRBD1 or TRBD2 (6 bases each). Germline CDR1 and CDR2: GTSNPN and SVGIG (reference sequence). The CDR3 totals 14 residues. CDR3 region: CAGSGGGASYEQYF. The CDR3 coding sequence is TGTGCCGGGAGTGGGGGCGGGGCCTCCTACGAGCAGTACTTC.

This chain joins TRBV29-1 and TRBJ2-2; D is undetermined. In germline, CDR1 is SQVTM, CDR2 ANQGSEA. CDR3 size: 14 residues. V lost 8 bases to trimming and J lost 1 base, with 14 bases between them. The CDR3 region is CSIRALGNTGELFF. CDR3 nucleotides: TGCAGCATTCGGGCACTGGGGAACACCGGGGAGCTGTTTTTT.

The chain combines TRBV6-1 with TRBJ1-2; TRBD1 agrees at 7 bases. J was trimmed by 4 bases and V by 2 bases; bases with no gene match: 4. The V gene's germline CDR1 is MNHNS and CDR2 SASEGT. The CDR3 extends over 14 amino acids. The CDR3 nucleotides read TGTGCCAGCAGTGAACAGGGGGACTTCTATGGCTACACCTTC. Encoded protein: CASSEQGDFYGYTF.

The V and J genes are TRBV7-9 and TRBJ2-2; D is undetermined. The CDR3 is made up of 15 amino acids. V was cut by 5 bases and J by 7 bases, with 17 bases left in between. CDR1 and CDR2 from the germline V gene are SEHNR and FQNEAQ (reference sequence). DNA for the CDR3: TGTGCCAGCAGCCTTCTGACGTCCCTCGGCGGGGAGCTGTTTTTT. This translates into CASSLLTSLGGELFF.